This T cell receptor beta chain was identified in a study of molecular identifiers for immune sequencing clone quantification. TCRdb re-analysed the PCR reads in MiXCR, keeping a single row per CDR3 protein. Counted here are about 640,000 distinct CDR3 sequences, 20% occurring once; the ten biggest clones make up under 0.95%. Per germline, CDR1 LNHDA and CDR2 SQIVND (reference sequence). CDR3 length: 15 amino acids. The V gene lost 10 bases and the J gene lost 1 base, with 17 bases spanning the gap. This clonotype has at least ten counts. This TCR was recovered from a human donor in good health. Some libraries in this study had Jurkat cell RNA spiked in. The sequencing sample was made of naive CD8+ T cells from blood, with Jurkat cell RNA spiked in. Regarding subset: FACS-sorted CD8+CD4-CCR7+CD45RA+ naive T cells. The chain joins TRBV19 to TRBJ1-5, with D perhaps matching TRBD1 (6 bases). The CDR3 region is CATNQGFRSNQPQHF. The DNA for the CDR3 is TGTGCCACTAACCAGGGGTTTAGAAGCAATCAGCCCCAGCATTTT.